What follows are 24 T cell receptor beta chains derived from one specimen sequenced in a study of vaccination effects on CD4 cells after COVID-19. With the ViraFEST assay, the study expanded antigen-specific CD4+ T cells using viral peptide pools, then sequenced them. Cells that had been cultured for roughly eleven days were the source of isolated CD4+ T cells. Among the vaccine recipients, none had a prior SARS-CoV-2 infection, and nucleocapsid antibodies were negative. Method: immunoSEQ multiplex PCR; TCRdb's copy keeps in-frame clones and lacks some. There are tens of thousands of clones in the sample; about four fifths occur only once, and just under 3% lies in the top ten. These TCRs' antigens remain unknown. The sample was CD4+ T cells from PBMCs cultured with HCoV-NL63 spike peptides, taken before COVID-19 vaccination. The receptors were gathered from a human donor who received a COVID-19 vaccine.

This clone was seen only once. This chain joins TRBV12-5 and TRBJ2-1; 11 bases are a match to TRBD2. Trimming at V came to 0 bases and at J to 9 bases, leaving 7 bases not matched to a gene. This CDR3 comprises 16 residues. Germline V CDR1 and CDR2: LGHNT, FRNRAP. CDR3 bases: TGTGCTAGTGGTTTGGTACTAGCGGGGGCCCCGGGTGAGCAGTTCTTC. Protein sequence: CASGLVLAGAPGEQFF. Complete variable domain (other parts from reference TRBV12-5 and TRBJ2-1): DARVTQTPRHKVTEMGQEVTMRCQPILGHNTVFWYRQTMMQGLELLAYFRNRAPLDDSGMPKDRFSAEMPDATLATLKIQPSEPRDSAVYFCASGLVLAGAPGEQFFGPGTRLTVL.

The chain uses TRBV19 and TRBJ2-1, with a tentative D call TRBD1 (5 bases). V lost 4 bases, J lost 6 bases, and 7 bases lay in between. CDR3 length: 12 amino acids. CDR1 is LNHDA, CDR2 SQIVND, per germline (reference sequence). Written as DNA, the CDR3 is TGTGCCAGTAGTAGGCAGGGCAATGAGCAGTTCTTC. It codes for CASSRQGNEQFF.

This clone was seen just once. The V gene is TRBV5-5, the J gene TRBJ1-1; possible D gene TRBD1, 6 bases. Germline CDR1 and CDR2: SGHKS and YYEKEE (reference sequence). The CDR3 length is 14 residues. V was cut by 4 bases and J by 1 base, with 11 bases left in between. This CDR3 reads CASSRQASNTEAFF. The CDR3 coding sequence is TGTGCCAGCAGCCGACAGGCCTCGAACACTGAAGCTTTCTTT. Full variable domain (outside the CDR3, taken from reference TRBV5-5 and TRBJ1-1): DAGVTQSPTHLIKTRGQQVTLRCSPISGHKSVSWYQQVLGQGPQFIFQYYEKEERGRGNFPDRFSARQFPNYSSELNVNALLLGDSALYLCASSRQASNTEAFFGQGTRLTVV.

This clone was recorded a few times. The chain carries TRBV2 and TRBJ2-7, with 9 bases matching TRBD2. Germline CDR1 is SNHLY and CDR2 is FYNNEI. The CDR3 is 17 amino acids. With 5 bases clipped from V and 1 base from J, the junction kept 12 bases outside the gene matches. CDR3 bases: TGTGCCAGCAGTCCTGAGATAGCGGGGGCTCCATCCTACGAGCAGTACGTC. Translating gives CASSPEIAGAPSYEQYV.

This rearrangement joins TRBV5-1 to TRBJ1-5; D might be TRBD1 (5 bases). Trimming cost V 6 bases and J 7 bases, with 20 bases left between them. This CDR3 comprises 15 residues. CDR1 and CDR2 (germline): SGHRS, YFSETQ. The CDR3 nucleotides are TGCGCCAGCACCTCGGACGGGACGTTTGGACAGCCCCAGCATTTT. Amino acids: CASTSDGTFGQPQHF.

The chain has TRBV7-2 and TRBJ1-1; no firm D call. The CDR3 runs to 13 residues. The germline CDR1 and CDR2 sequences are SGHTA and FQGNSA. Trimming removed 4 bases from V and 2 bases from J, with 8 bases in between. The CDR3 loop is CASSSGPNTEAFF. In DNA form, the CDR3 reads TGTGCCAGCAGCTCCGGGCCCAACACTGAAGCTTTCTTT. Supplemented by reference TRBV7-2 and TRBJ1-1, the full variable domain reads GAGVSQSPSNKVTEKGKDVELRCDPISGHTALYWYRQSLGQGLEFLIYFQGNSAPDKSGLPSDRFSAERTGGSVSTLTIQRTQQEDSAVYLCASSSGPNTEAFFGQGTRLTVV.

This chain connects TRBV28 to TRBJ2-1; TRBD2 aligns across 8 bases. With V trimmed by 3 bases and J by 7 bases, 8 bases remained unmatched. Germline V gene lookup returns CDR1 MDHEN and CDR2 SYDVKM. The CDR3 is 15 amino acids. In DNA form, the CDR3 reads TGTGCCAGCAGTTTTGGCGGGGGGAAGGTGAATGAGCAGTTCTTC. Its protein is CASSFGGGKVNEQFF.

V is TRBV6-5 and J is TRBJ2-4; 8 bases are a match to TRBD2. J gave up 7 bases and V 4 bases, and 9 bases lay outside the gene matches. CDR1 is MNHEY, CDR2 SVGAGI, per germline. The CDR3 has 15 residues. CDR3 amino acids: CASSSPTGGRNIQYF. For the CDR3, the DNA is TGTGCCAGCAGTTCCCCCACGGGGGGGCGGAACATTCAGTACTTC.

This rearrangement joins TRBV5-5 to TRBJ1-6; TRBD1 matches at 10 bases. The V segment lost 3 bases and the J segment 7 bases; nucleotides outside the gene matches: 7. Germline V gene sequence: CDR1 SGHKS, CDR2 YYEKEE (reference sequence). This CDR3 has 16 residues. The CDR3 is CASSYEDRGTNSPLHF. The CDR3 nucleotides read TGTGCCAGCAGCTATGAGGACAGGGGGACCAATTCACCCCTCCACTTT.

This sequence joins TRBV9 and TRBJ2-3; unclear D gene. Trimming removed 6 bases at V and 0 bases at J, with 11 bases between. The germline V gene has CDR1 SGDLS and CDR2 YYNGEE. This CDR3 is built from 14 residues. CDR3 bases: TGTGCCAGCACCCCAGGCAGTAGCACAGATACGCAGTATTTT. Translated, it gives CASTPGSSTDTQYF.

The chain couples TRBV30 to TRBJ1-6, with D possibly being TRBD1 (6 bases). Germline CDR1 is GTSNPN and CDR2 is SVGIG (reference sequence). Trimming removed 3 bases at V and 3 bases at J, with 18 bases between. The CDR3 runs 17 residues. This CDR3 reads CAWRHTRGSDYNSPLHF. The CDR3 DNA is TGTGCCTGGAGACATACCAGGGGATCCGACTATAATTCACCCCTCCACTTT.

V and J are TRBV3-1 (or the pseudogene TRBV3-2) and TRBJ1-1; 8 bases map to TRBD1. CDR3 length: 15 amino acids. The ends lost 0 bases at V and 10 bases at J; junction bases unmatched: 10. Germline CDR1 is LGHDT and CDR2 is YNNKEL (reference sequence). CDR3 in amino acids: CASSQDLTGASRAFF. The CDR3 DNA is TGTGCCAGCAGCCAAGATTTGACAGGGGCAAGTCGAGCTTTCTTT.

This chain joins TRBV2 and TRBJ1-4; 8 bases agree with TRBD1. This CDR3 is 14 amino acids long. Germline V lookup: CDR1 SNHLY, CDR2 FYNNEI. Trimming at V came to 10 bases and at J to 4 bases, leaving 8 bases not matched to a gene. This CDR3 reads CATRWTGFNEKLFF. In nucleotides, the CDR3 is TGTGCCACTCGCTGGACAGGGTTTAATGAAAAACTGTTTTTT.

V and J are TRBV7-6 and TRBJ2-1, with 14 nucleotides matching TRBD2. The CDR3 consists of 16 residues. Germline trimming cut 4 bases from V and 10 bases from J; bases unmatched to any gene: 9. The germline gives CDR1 SGHVS, CDR2 FNYEAQ. CDR3 sequence (DNA): TGTGCCAGCAGCTCACAGACTAGCGGGGGGGGTGAGGAGCAGTTCTTC. It codes for CASSSQTSGGGEEQFF.

This chain links TRBV9 with TRBJ2-2; 11 bases match TRBD1. After removal of 3 bases from V and 11 bases from J, the junction contained 6 bases not matched to a gene. The CDR3 sequence is 14 residues long. CDR1 and CDR2 from the germline V gene are SGDLS and YYNGEE. As DNA, the CDR3 is TGTGCCAGCAGCGCCCGGACAGGGGGCAGAGAGCTGTTTTTT. Its translation is CASSARTGGRELFF.

V usage is TRBV7-9 and J usage is TRBJ2-3; the D call may be TRBD1 or TRBD2 (6 bases each). V lost 3 bases and J lost 0, with 10 bases in between. From germline, CDR1 is SEHNR and CDR2 FQNEAQ (reference sequence). This CDR3 is 15 amino acids long. For the CDR3, the DNA is TGTGCCAGCAGCTTTAGGGGGGTTAGCACAGATACGCAGTATTTT. It translates to CASSFRGVSTDTQYF.

This chain uses TRBV9 with TRBJ2-1; D unresolved. Germline V gene data show CDR1 as SGDLS and CDR2 as YYNGEE. The CDR3 is 14 residues long. The V gene lost 4 bases and the J gene lost 4 bases, with 12 bases spanning the gap. CDR3 sequence: CASSPRARYNEQFF. Here the CDR3 DNA reads TGTGCCAGCAGCCCCCGGGCTCGGTACAATGAGCAGTTCTTC.

This sequence joins TRBV11-3 and TRBJ2-3; unclear D gene. V lost 1 base and J lost 4, with 6 bases in between. The CDR3 is 13 amino acids. The germline V gene encodes CDR1 SGHNT and CDR2 YENEEA. The CDR3 here is CASSLGAPDTQYF. In DNA, the CDR3 is TGTGCCAGCAGCTTAGGTGCCCCAGATACGCAGTATTTT.

The chain carries TRBV7-3 and TRBJ2-3; D is unresolved. This CDR3 spans 14 amino acids. Trimming pared 5 bases from V and 6 bases from J, leaving 15 bases between. Germline V gene lookup returns CDR1 SGHTA and CDR2 FQGTGA. The CDR3 reads CASSPGARPDTQYF. The CDR3 coding sequence is TGTGCCAGCAGCCCTGGTGCTCGTCCCGATACGCAGTATTTT.

The chain is built from TRBV15 and TRBJ2-5; 8 bases map to TRBD2. The trim removed 6 bases at V and 5 bases at J, leaving 5 bases unmatched. The CDR3 contains 13 residues. Germline V lookup: CDR1 LNHNV, CDR2 YYDKDF (reference sequence). As DNA, the CDR3 is TGTGCCACCAGGGGCGGGGGGTTGGAGACCCAGTACTTC. It codes for CATRGGGLETQYF.

The chain uses TRBV18 and TRBJ2-5; perhaps TRBD1 as D (6 bases). The CDR3 contains 14 residues. With 6 bases removed from V and 0 bases from J, the gap between germline ends came to 11 bases. Germline assignment: CDR1 KGHSH and CDR2 LQKENI. CDR3 loop: CASSGQTYQETQYF. CDR3 nucleotide sequence: TGTGCCAGCTCCGGACAGACGTACCAAGAGACCCAGTACTTC.

The V gene is TRBV30, the J gene TRBJ2-5; D is tentatively TRBD1 or TRBD2 (5 bases each). Deletions cut 3 bases from V and 2 bases from J, with 13 bases between. Germline loops: CDR1 GTSNPN, CDR2 SVGIG (reference sequence). The CDR3 contains 14 residues. The CDR3 here is CAWSRWGWQETQYF. Written as DNA, the CDR3 is TGTGCCTGGAGCCGTTGGGGGTGGCAAGAGACCCAGTACTTC.

This chain joins TRBV28 and TRBJ1-4; no definite D call. The germline CDR1 and CDR2 sequences are MDHEN and SYDVKM. This CDR3 comprises 12 residues. Trimming stripped 8 bases from V and 4 bases from J, with 8 bases between. Here the CDR3 reads CASFQNNEKLFF. The CDR3 bases are TGTGCCAGCTTCCAGAATAATGAAAAACTGTTTTTT.

The chain uses TRBV7-9 and TRBJ1-2, with D possibly TRBD1 on 6 matching bases. The CDR3 is 16 residues long. Deletions cut 1 base from V and 0 bases from J, with 12 bases between. CDR1 is SEHNR and CDR2 is FQNEAQ in the germline V gene (reference sequence). The CDR3 sequence is CASSLGQTGANYGYTF. Written as DNA, the CDR3 is TGTGCCAGCAGCTTAGGCCAGACAGGAGCTAACTATGGCTACACCTTC. The variable domain in full, with the rest retrieved from reference TRBV7-9 and TRBJ1-2, is DTGVSQNPRHKITKRGQNVTFRCDPISEHNRLYWYRQTLGQGPEFLTYFQNEAQLEKSRLLSDRFSAERPKGSFSTLEIQRTEQGDSAMYLCASSLGQTGANYGYTFGSGTRLTVV.